This T cell receptor beta chain was sequenced during a study of CD4 T cells in relation to SARS-CoV-2 and coronaviruses. As for this clone: Its antigen is not identified.

General study results and limits: Crossreactivity was assessed only for spike protein, not other viral proteins.

Naive and memory CD4+ T cells came from enriched cryopreserved PBMCs. Sorted naive or memory CD4+ cells met CEF peptides for approximately nine days. V was clipped by 3 bases and J by 5 bases; unmatched bases: 13. CDR3 size: 16 residues. The germline V gene has CDR1 SGHNT and CDR2 YYREEE (reference sequence). Assay: immunoSEQ multiplex PCR; the TCRdb copy retains only in-frame clones and omits some. This table has 35,000 to 50,000 clones, roughly 87% appearing once. This TCR came from an adult with COVID-19. The chain is built from TRBV5-4 and TRBJ2-5, with 7 bases matching TRBD2. The sample comprised naive CD4+ T cells from PBMCs, cultured in vitro. Sample subset: naive CD4+ T cells isolated by negative enrichment. CDR3 in DNA: TGTGCCAGCAGCTCCACGGGTGCGGGAGTATGGGAGACCCAGTACTTC. It is translated as CASSSTGAGVWETQYF.